The sequence of this TCR beta chain was determined in a study of tumor-infiltrating lymphocytes in primary liver carcinoma (dated by TCRdb to 2016 to 2017). Describing the broader study: Of the five patients (three men and two women, aged 30 to 69 years), four had hepatocellular carcinoma and one had combined HCC and intrahepatic cholangiocarcinoma. The five patients had tumors of stage T1-T3 N0M0, with maximum diameters ranging from roughly 4.2 to 11 cm. Each sample produced about 3.5 to 7.13 million productive TCRbeta reads, and read depth showed no significant difference between tissue types. For each liver tumor, the study sampled five regions along with adjacent normal tissue and blood, and applied TCRbeta repertoire sequencing, expression microarrays and whole-exome sequencing. A total of roughly 35 specimens from 5 patients went through TCRbeta repertoire sequencing, namely 25 tumor regions, 5 adjacent noncancerous liver tissues and 5 peripheral blood samples. To link TCRbeta repertoire diversity with the local molecular phenotype, the 25 or so tumor region samples were profiled using Agilent mRNA microarrays. Technical replicate repertoires showed high reproducibility, with mean shared-clone rates roughly 0.88 and correlation coefficients above 0.95.

In this sample, this clonotype turned up once. The target of this receptor is not known. The junction shows a germline mismatch at one end, possibly a read error. From cysteine to phenylalanine, the CDR3 is 14 amino acids long. The entry retains the CDR3 DNA only, 42 bases that are in frame from base 1. The germline V gene gives CDR1 as MDHEN and CDR2 as SYDVKM. Without any cell sorting, total RNA and DNA were co-extracted from about 21-30 mg of bulk tissue using the AllPrep DNA/RNA mini kit. Between late 2015 and early 2016, about five patients in China with histopathologically diagnosed primary liver carcinoma had their tumors surgically resected. Chronic HBV infection was present in the patients, and the patients were treatment-naive at sampling. Each tumor was sampled at five spatially separated regions: the tumor centre plus the superior, inferior, left-lateral and right-lateral poles. Histology showed that every tumor sample contained more than 80% viable tumor cells. Pieces of fresh tumor and adjacent tissue were cut in half, with one half kept in RNAlater at -80 degrees C and the other half sent for histology.

Results the study describes overall, beyond this receptor: Only a few patients were included in the study, and the authors note that the findings should be validated in a larger study. Because only the TCR beta chain was sequenced and unpaired alpha chains were not captured, true repertoire diversity is likely underestimated. Because the samples were bulk and unsorted, CD4+ and CD8+ T cell repertoires could not be compared. Repertoire overlap was higher between tumor regions (mean around 35%) than tumor-adjacent (approximately 17%) or tumor-blood (approximately 14%) pairs, consistent with antigen-driven expansion. The top 250 clones made up a significantly larger repertoire fraction in tumors than in blood (p = 0.039). Only about 8-24% of top clones were present in all five regions of a tumor, suggesting spatial heterogeneity of tumor-infiltrating T cells.

Starting from about 500 ng total RNA, TCRbeta-specific cDNA was produced by reverse transcription with a constant-region primer and ProtoScript II reverse transcriptase. TCRbeta libraries were built with three nested multiplex PCR rounds, a slightly modified ARM-PCR procedure. Each of the first two PCR rounds ran for about 10 cycles using multiplex TRBV1-TRBV30 forward primers together with a Cbeta reverse primer. Sample barcodes and Illumina adapters were added in a final 25-cycle PCR using Deep VentR polymerase. Before sequencing, amplicons of 200-500 bp were purified from gel using a QIAquick gel extraction kit. TCRbeta amplicons were sequenced on an Illumina HiSeq 2500 with 250-bp paired-end reads. Per the source publication's procedure: Reads were quality-trimmed with Trimmomatic v0.33, and paired reads were merged with FLASH v1.2.11 to recover full CDR3 sequences. V, D and J germline segments were assigned to the rearranged TCRbeta sequences using MiGEC v1.2.1b. Clonotype statistics and Shannon-Wiener diversity indices were computed with VDJtools v1.0.0. To reduce sampling bias, subsequent analyses other than the diversity analysis used only the 250 most abundant clonotypes in each sample. The raw public data were reprocessed by TCRdb itself: fastp quality trimming at Q25, MiXCR clonotype calling, in-frame beta chains only. A single entry per CDR3 protein holds the most common genes and DNA from its merged rows. These V and J calls derive from TCRdb rather than the authors' analysis. This sample holds roughly 24,000 distinct CDR3 sequences; 60% to 80% were observed only once. The ten largest clones represent around 33% of the sample.

The clonotype originates from a woman in her twenties or thirties with primary liver carcinoma and hepatitis B virus infection. The V and J genes are TRBV28 and TRBJ1-6, and possibly TRBD1, on 5 matching bases. Sequenced material: liver tumor tissue from sampling region 5. Explained via the paper, the cell subset or site label denotes: tumor region T5, tumor centre. The CDR3 reads as follows: CASSLGGAPSPLHF. At the DNA level, the sequence is TGTGCCAGTAGTTTGGGCGGGGCTCCTTCACCCCTCCACTTT.